The 28 T cell receptor beta chains given below trace back to one sample, sequenced in a study of T cell responses to AZD1222 COVID-19 vaccine. Libraries were prepared by immunoSEQ multiplex PCR; TCRdb keeps only in-frame clonotypes and omits some of them. The profile shows some 99,000 clones, 88% of them singletons. This specimen was peripheral blood, taken on day 0 of MenACWY control vaccination. These receptors were obtained from an adult in good health.

This clone appeared once. This chain connects TRBV3-1 (or the pseudogene TRBV3-2) to TRBJ1-1; D gene unclear. Germline values: CDR1 LGHDT, CDR2 YNNKEL (reference sequence). CDR3 length equals 13 residues. Trimming cost V 0 bases and J 12 bases, with 14 bases left between them. The CDR3 here is CASSQDSEEMPFF. In DNA form, the CDR3 reads TGTGCCAGCAGCCAAGACTCCGAAGAGATGCCTTTCTTT.

This clone appeared once. The rearrangement uses TRBV6-5 and TRBJ1-5; no clear D gene. Germline V gives CDR1 MNHEY, CDR2 SVGAGI. The CDR3 runs 13 residues. Trimming cost V 2 bases and J 6 bases, with 8 bases left between them. Here the CDR3 DNA reads TGTGCCAGCAGTTACAAGACGGGTCAGCCCCAGCATTTT. Translation: CASSYKTGQPQHF.

The chain has TRBV15 and TRBJ1-2; D call uncertain. The germline CDR1 and CDR2 sequences are LNHNV and YYDKDF (reference sequence). The CDR3 contains 14 residues. The ends were cut back, 1 base at V and 8 bases at J, with 14 bases in the middle. The CDR3 spells CATSRVVGGYGYTF. CDR3 DNA: TGTGCCACCAGCAGAGTGGTGGGAGGGTACGGCTACACCTTC.

This clone turned up a few times. The chain couples TRBV6-5 to TRBJ1-4; 7 nucleotides align to TRBD1. The J segment lost 4 bases and the V segment lost 5 bases, leaving 7 bases of the junction unmatched. The germline V gene encodes CDR1 MNHEY and CDR2 SVGAGI. The CDR3 extends over 15 amino acids. As DNA, the CDR3 is TGTGCCAGCAGTAACCGGGACAGCCTTAATGAAAAACTGTTTTTT. Translating gives CASSNRDSLNEKLFF.

The chain links TRBV28 to TRBJ1-4, with D possibly TRBD1 on 5 matching bases. Between the trimmed V and J ends, which lost 5 bases and 3 bases, there was a span of 19 bases. Germline lookup yields CDR1 MDHEN and CDR2 SYDVKM. This CDR3 comprises 17 residues. The CDR3 DNA sequence: TGTGCCAGCAGTCCCCTAGGGCCGGGGCTACCTAATGAAAAACTGTTTTTT. Translated: CASSPLGPGLPNEKLFF.

The chain has TRBV6-5 and TRBJ2-1; 8 positions agree with TRBD2. This CDR3 region has 16 residues. Germline V lookup: CDR1 MNHEY, CDR2 SVGAGI. The ends lost 0 bases at V and 6 bases at J; junction bases unmatched: 7. CDR3 region: CASSYSSGRASNEQFF. CDR3 coding DNA: TGTGCCAGCAGTTACTCGTCCGGGAGGGCCAGCAATGAGCAGTTCTTC.

A single count supports this clone. The V and J genes are TRBV28 and TRBJ2-1; D is uncertain. Looked up from germline, CDR1 is MDHEN and CDR2 is SYDVKM. This CDR3 region has 11 residues. V gave up 2 bases and J gave up 6 bases, with 2 bases separating them. CDR3 DNA sequence: TGTGCCAGCAGTTTAGTCAATGAGCAGTTCTTC. As protein: CASSLVNEQFF. Complete variable domain (other parts from reference TRBV28 and TRBJ2-1): DVKVTQSSRYLVKRTGEKVFLECVQDMDHENMFWYRQDPGLGLRLIYFSYDVKMKEKGDIPEGYSVSREKKERFSLILESASTNQTSMYLCASSLVNEQFFGPGTRLTVL.

The chain links TRBV4-2 to TRBJ2-7, with TRBD2 identical over 12 bases. CDR1 LGHNA and CDR2 YNFKEQ come from the germline V gene. The CDR3 contains 16 residues. Losses at the gene ends were 3 bases for V and 5 bases for J; bases not matched to a gene: 8. The CDR3 sequence: CASSHSWTSGVDEQYF. The CDR3 nucleotides read TGTGCCAGCAGCCATTCCTGGACTAGCGGGGTCGACGAGCAGTACTTC.

The V gene is TRBV10-2, the J gene TRBJ2-1; 12 bases are shared with TRBD2. The CDR3 contains 14 residues. Trimming cost V 4 bases and J 6 bases; bases outside gene matches: 1. Germline values: CDR1 WSHSY, CDR2 SAAADI. CDR3 sequence: CASSGLAGANEQFF. The CDR3 region has the DNA TGCGCCAGCAGTGGACTAGCGGGAGCCAATGAGCAGTTCTTC.

The chain couples TRBV9 to TRBJ1-1; D is uncertain. Germline V gives CDR1 SGDLS, CDR2 YYNGEE. The CDR3 runs 13 residues. The V end lost 1 base, the J end lost 1 base, and 5 bases lay between the germline ends. CDR3 in DNA: TGTGCCAGCAGCGTAAGTTGGAACACTGAAGCTTTCTTT. This translates into CASSVSWNTEAFF.

V and J are TRBV19 and TRBJ1-2; 9 bases map to TRBD1. In germline, CDR1 is LNHDA, CDR2 SQIVND (reference sequence). The CDR3 extends over 15 amino acids. The V segment lost 6 bases and the J segment 3 bases; nucleotides outside the gene matches: 8. CDR3 region: CASRRGGQGYYGYTF. CDR3 DNA sequence: TGTGCCAGTAGGAGAGGGGGACAGGGATACTATGGCTACACCTTC.

V usage is TRBV24-1 and J usage is TRBJ1-1, with D possibly TRBD1 on 5 matching bases. There are 12 residues in the CDR3. The germline V gene encodes CDR1 KGHDR and CDR2 SFDVKD. V was clipped by 7 bases and J by 9 bases, with 14 bases between them. CDR3 sequence (DNA): TGTGCCACCAGCGTTGACGGGGGTAAAGCTTTCTTT. Translation: CATSVDGGKAFF.

The chain employs TRBV19 and TRBJ1-1; unclear D gene. The CDR3 contains 16 residues. Germline assignment: CDR1 LNHDA and CDR2 SQIVND (reference sequence). Trimming pared 7 bases from V and 6 bases from J, leaving 24 bases between. CDR3 coding DNA: TGTGCCAGTACTCTCCGTGGGTGGGAGCTTAAACCTGAAGCTTTCTTT. Translated: CASTLRGWELKPEAFF.

The DNA for the CDR3 is TGTGCCAGCAGTTACGACGGGGGATTCTACGAGCAGTACTTC. Residues: CASSYDGGFYEQYF. The V gene is TRBV6-5, the J gene TRBJ2-7; D is perhaps TRBD2 (6 bases). Germline CDR1 and CDR2: MNHEY and SVGAGI. This CDR3 spans 14 amino acids. V lost 2 bases and J lost 3, with 11 bases in between.

This chain joins TRBV19 and TRBJ1-4; D might be TRBD1 (5 bases). The CDR3 is 15 amino acids. Germline CDR1 LNHDA, CDR2 SQIVND (reference sequence). V lost 3 bases to trimming and J lost 3 bases, with 11 bases between them. The chain's CDR3 is CASSILGGANEKLFF. As DNA, the CDR3 is TGTGCCAGTAGTATTTTGGGAGGGGCTAATGAAAAACTGTTTTTT.

The chain is built from TRBV5-6 and TRBJ1-3; 7 positions match TRBD1. V shed 4 bases, J shed 2 bases, and the junction held 3 bases outside the gene matches. Germline V lookup: CDR1 SGHDT, CDR2 YYEEEE. CDR3 length equals 14 residues. CDR3 sequence: CASSLRGPGNTIYF. CDR3 sequence (DNA): TGTGCCAGCAGCCTAAGGGGGCCTGGAAACACCATATATTTT.

The chain couples TRBV7-3 to TRBJ2-1, with D uncertain. Germline V gene data show CDR1 as SGHTA and CDR2 as FQGTGA. Trimming stripped 0 bases from V and 6 bases from J, with 6 bases between. CDR3 length: 13 residues. Here the CDR3 reads CASSLTLGNEQFF. The CDR3 DNA sequence: TGTGCCAGCAGCTTAACGTTAGGCAATGAGCAGTTCTTC.

The rearrangement links TRBV28 to TRBJ1-4; TRBD1 might be the D (6 bases). The CDR3 contains 15 residues. The germline V gene has CDR1 MDHEN and CDR2 SYDVKM. V gave up 5 bases and J gave up 5 bases, with 15 bases separating them. CDR3 protein: CASSTSGAPNEKLFF. The CDR3 nucleotides are TGTGCCAGCAGTACCTCAGGGGCCCCAAATGAAAAACTGTTTTTT.

The CDR3 sequence is CAILSETISYEQYF. CDR3 bases: TGTGCCATTCTGTCCGAGACGATCTCCTACGAGCAGTACTTC. The gene calls are TRBV2 and TRBJ2-7, with D unresolved. V lost 10 bases, J lost 0 bases, and 16 bases lay in between. From germline, CDR1 is SNHLY and CDR2 FYNNEI. The CDR3 covers 14 residues.

The V and J genes are TRBV21-1 and TRBJ1-4. TRBV21-1 is marked as a pseudogene. The CDR3 contains 17 residues. CDR3 amino acids: CASSKESIPETNEKLFF. In nucleotides, the CDR3 is TGTGCCAGCAGCAAAGAGAGTATCCCGGAAACTAATGAAAAACTGTTTTTT.

This chain joins TRBV6-5 and TRBJ2-7; D not certain. Germline CDR1 reads MNHEY; CDR2 reads SVGAGI. Trimming shortened V by 5 bases and J by 2 bases, and 10 bases separated the two germline ends. CDR3 length equals 13 residues. CDR3 coding DNA: TGTGCCAGCAGTCCTGGAGATACCTACGAGCAGTACTTC. It is translated as CASSPGDTYEQYF.

V and J are TRBV28 and TRBJ2-1, with D tentatively TRBD1 or TRBD2 (6 bases each). Trimming shortened V by 7 bases and J by 2 bases, and 18 bases separated the two germline ends. The CDR3 covers 16 residues. The germline CDR1 and CDR2 sequences are MDHEN and SYDVKM. The CDR3 region is CASTTLGGSAYNEQFF. Written as DNA, the CDR3 is TGTGCCAGCACCACTTTAGGGGGGTCTGCCTACAATGAGCAGTTCTTC.

The chain employs TRBV7-8 and TRBJ1-5; D is ambiguous. The CDR3 totals 15 residues. Trimming shortened V by 3 bases and J by 2 bases, and 11 bases separated the two germline ends. Germline-derived CDR1 and CDR2 are SGHVS and FQNEAQ. The CDR3 DNA is TGTGCCAGCAGCTTGCGGAGGGCGGGCAATCAGCCCCAGCATTTT. Its translation is CASSLRRAGNQPQHF.

This chain links TRBV24-1 with TRBJ2-5, with TRBD2 matching 8 bases. Germline V lookup: CDR1 KGHDR, CDR2 SFDVKD. This CDR3 comprises 16 residues. V trimming: 1 base; J trimming: 5 bases; junction bases outside the gene matches: 8. The CDR3, as DNA: TGTGCCACCAGTGATTTCGGACTAGCTGGATGGGAGACCCAGTACTTC. Protein sequence: CATSDFGLAGWETQYF.

DNA for the CDR3: TGTGCCAGAAAATCGGACAGGGGGGACGAGCAGTACTTC. Translation gives CARKSDRGDEQYF. The V and J genes are TRBV5-3 and TRBJ2-7; TRBD1 matches at 10 bases. TRBV5-3 is an ORF for which the function is uncertain. This CDR3 has 13 amino acids. V gave up 6 bases and J gave up 5 bases; unmatched junction bases: 5.

The gene calls are TRBV28 and TRBJ1-4; unclear D gene. The V gene lost 3 bases and the J gene lost 8 bases, with 4 bases spanning the gap. This CDR3 is 11 amino acids long. From germline, CDR1 is MDHEN and CDR2 SYDVKM. CDR3 nucleotides: TGTGCCAGCAGTTTGGCCGAAAAACTGTTTTTT. This sequence encodes CASSLAEKLFF.

This chain joins TRBV20-1 and TRBJ1-2, with D possibly matching TRBD1 (6 bases). V was trimmed by 3 bases and J by 3 bases, leaving 11 bases between them. This CDR3 has 13 residues. Germline V gene data show CDR1 as DFQATT and CDR2 as SNEGSKA (reference sequence). The CDR3 sequence: CSASAGHYYGYTF. CDR3 sequence (DNA): TGCAGTGCTAGTGCGGGACACTACTATGGCTACACCTTC.

The rearrangement links TRBV7-2 to TRBJ1-1; D is perhaps TRBD1 (5 bases). The CDR3 is 13 residues long. V was pared by 3 bases and J by 8 bases, with 13 bases between. Germline V gene sequence: CDR1 SGHTA, CDR2 FQGNSA. CDR3 in DNA: TGTGCCAGCAGCTTGACCAGAGACAGAGAAGCTTTCTTT. It specifies CASSLTRDREAFF.